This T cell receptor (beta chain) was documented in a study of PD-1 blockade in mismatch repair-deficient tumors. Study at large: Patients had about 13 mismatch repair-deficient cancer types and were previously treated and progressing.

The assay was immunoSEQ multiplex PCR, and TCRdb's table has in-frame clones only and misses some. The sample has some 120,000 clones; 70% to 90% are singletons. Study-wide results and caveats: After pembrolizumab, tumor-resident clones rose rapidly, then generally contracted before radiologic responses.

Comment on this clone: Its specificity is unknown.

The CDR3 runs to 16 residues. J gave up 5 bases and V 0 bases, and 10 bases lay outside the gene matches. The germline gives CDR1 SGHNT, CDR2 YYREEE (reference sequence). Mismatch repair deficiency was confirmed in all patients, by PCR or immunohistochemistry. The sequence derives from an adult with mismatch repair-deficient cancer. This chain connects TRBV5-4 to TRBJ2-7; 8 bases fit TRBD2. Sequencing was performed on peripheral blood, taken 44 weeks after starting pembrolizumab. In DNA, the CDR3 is TGTGCCAGCAGCTTGGGAGGTTTAGCGGGAAACAACGAGCAGTACTTC. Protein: CASSLGGLAGNNEQYF.